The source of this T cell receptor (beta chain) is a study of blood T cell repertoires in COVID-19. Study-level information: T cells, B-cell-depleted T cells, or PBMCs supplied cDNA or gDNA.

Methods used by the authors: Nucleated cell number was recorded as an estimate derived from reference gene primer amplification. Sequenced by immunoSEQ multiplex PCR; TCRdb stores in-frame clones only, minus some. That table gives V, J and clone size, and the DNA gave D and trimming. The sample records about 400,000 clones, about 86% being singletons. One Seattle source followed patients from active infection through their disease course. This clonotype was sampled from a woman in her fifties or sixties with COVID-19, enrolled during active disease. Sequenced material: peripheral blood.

The CDR3 sequence is CASSTLGQNMVEQYF. CDR3 in DNA: TGTGCCAGTTCAACACTGGGACAGAATATGGTGGAGCAGTACTTC. The rearrangement joins TRBV19 to TRBJ2-7, with 7 bases lining up with TRBD1. The CDR3 contains 15 residues. The germline CDR1 and CDR2 sequences are LNHDA and SQIVND (reference sequence). Trimming cost V 8 bases and J 7 bases; bases outside gene matches: 17.